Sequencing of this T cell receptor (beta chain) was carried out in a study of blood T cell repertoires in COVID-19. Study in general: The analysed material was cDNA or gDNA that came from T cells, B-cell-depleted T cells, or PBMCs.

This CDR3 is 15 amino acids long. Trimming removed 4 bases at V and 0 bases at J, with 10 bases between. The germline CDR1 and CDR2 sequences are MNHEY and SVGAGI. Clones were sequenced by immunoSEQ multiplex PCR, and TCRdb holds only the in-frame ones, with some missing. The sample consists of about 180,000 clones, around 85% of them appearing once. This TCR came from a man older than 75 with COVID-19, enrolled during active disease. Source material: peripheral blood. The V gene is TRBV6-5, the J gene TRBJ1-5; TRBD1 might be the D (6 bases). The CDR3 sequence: CASSFTGTSNQPQHF. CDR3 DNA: TGTGCCAGCAGTTTTACAGGGACTAGCAATCAGCCCCAGCATTTT.